Listed here are 8 T cell receptor beta chains from one sample, sequenced in a study of cytomegalovirus exposure and HLA in healthy donors. The primer mix had 60 Vbeta and 13 Jbeta primers. This table comes from immunoSEQ multiplex PCR, and its TCRdb copy is limited to in-frame clones, with some not included. This table has about 140,000 clones, around 80% appearing once. Sequenced: PBMCs. The receptors stem from a man aged 45-65 years in good health and CMV-seronegative.

This rearrangement joins TRBV23-1 to TRBJ2-5; D is perhaps TRBD2 (5 bases). TRBV23-1 is identified as an open reading frame with a role that is uncertain. Deletions cut 8 bases from V and 5 bases from J, with 24 bases between. CDR3 length: 16 residues. The CDR3 loop is CASPSQASGCGETQYF. CDR3 nucleotide sequence: TGCGCCAGCCCTTCTCAGGCGTCGGGGTGTGGGGAGACCCAGTACTTC.

This clone was detected only once. The V gene is TRBV5-4, the J gene TRBJ1-6; 8 nucleotides align to TRBD1. Germline loops: CDR1 SGHNT, CDR2 YYREEE (reference sequence). Trimming cost V 7 bases and J 14 bases; bases outside gene matches: 17. CDR3 size: 15 residues. The CDR3: CASYPNPGQEDTLHF. DNA for the CDR3: TGTGCCAGCTACCCAAACCCGGGACAGGAGGACACCCTCCACTTT. The entire variable domain, with the rest obtained from reference TRBV5-4 and TRBJ1-6, is as follows: ETGVTQSPTHLIKTRGQQVTLRCSSQSGHNTVSWYQQALGQGPQFIFQYYREEENGRGNFPPRFSGLQFPNYSSELNVNALELDDSALYLCASYPNPGQEDTLHFGNGTRLTVT.

This clone was counted only a few times. The rearrangement links TRBV5-4 to TRBJ2-4; 14 nucleotides align to TRBD2. Germline CDR1 is SGHNT and CDR2 is YYREEE (reference sequence). The trim removed 3 bases at V and 1 base at J, leaving 6 bases unmatched. The CDR3 covers 18 residues. CDR3 loop: CASSSGTSGSNAKNIQYF. The DNA of the CDR3 is TGTGCCAGCAGCTCGGGGACTAGCGGGAGTAATGCCAAAAACATTCAGTACTTC.

V is TRBV11-2 and J is TRBJ2-7; D remains ambiguous. The CDR3 spans 13 residues. Germline V gene lookup returns CDR1 SGHAT and CDR2 FQNNGV. Deletions cut 1 base from V and 4 bases from J, with 8 bases between. The CDR3 region is CASSLAQSYEQYF. For the CDR3, the DNA is TGTGCCAGCAGCTTAGCACAGAGTTACGAGCAGTACTTC.

The genes are TRBV7-9 and TRBJ2-7, with 8 nucleotides matching TRBD2. Germline lookup yields CDR1 SEHNR and CDR2 FQNEAQ (reference sequence). The CDR3 runs to 13 residues. Trimming removed 0 bases from V and 12 bases from J; junction bases left unmatched: 7. CDR3 amino acids: CASSLARRGAVYF. Here the CDR3 DNA reads TGTGCCAGCAGCTTAGCGCGGCGGGGGGCCGTGTACTTC.

A note on this clone: Other nucleotide sequences from this sample produce the same CDR3. This chain connects TRBV7-8 to TRBJ1-1; D possibly corresponds to TRBD1 (5 bases). Germline CDR1 and CDR2: SGHVS and FQNEAQ. CDR3 length: 14 residues. Trimming left V 3 bases short and J 1 base short, with 9 bases between. The CDR3 is CASSFQGRNTEAFF. Written as DNA, the CDR3 is TGTGCCAGCAGCTTTCAGGGTAGGAACACTGAAGCTTTCTTT.

This chain uses TRBV29-1 with TRBJ2-5, with D perhaps matching TRBD1 (5 bases). The assigned J gene may be wrong: the sequence end matches TRBJ2-7 better. The germline V gene encodes CDR1 SQVTM and CDR2 ANQGSEA. The CDR3 sequence is 11 residues long. The CDR3 DNA reads as TGCAGCGTCGGCGGACAAAACGAGCAGTACTTC. This translates into CSVGGQNEQYF.

The chain combines TRBV29-1 with TRBJ2-3; 12 nucleotides match TRBD2. The CDR3 is 16 amino acids. From germline, CDR1 is SQVTM and CDR2 ANQGSEA. The J segment lost 0 bases and the V segment lost 5 bases, leaving 6 bases of the junction unmatched. This CDR3 is CSVNGLAGTSTDTQYF. In DNA, the CDR3 is TGCAGCGTTAACGGACTAGCGGGGACTAGCACAGATACGCAGTATTTT.